This TCR beta chain derives from a study of PD-L1 blockade in urothelial cancer. Study details: Before enrollment, 0 to 3 chemotherapy regimens had been given to patients. Specimens of blood held a median count of roughly 130,000 T cells.

Trimming at V came to 6 bases and at J to 2 bases, leaving 10 bases not matched to a gene. Germline CDR1 is SNHLY and CDR2 is FYNNEI. The CDR3 covers 19 residues. This clone was observed once. TCRdb keeps only in-frame clones here, not all; method: immunoSEQ multiplex PCR. Among tens of thousands of clones listed, just over 85% were seen once. The sequence came from a man aged 50 to 59 with urothelial cancer. The sequences come from PBMCs, collected around atezolizumab (anti-PD-L1) treatment. The chain joins TRBV2 to TRBJ2-2; 15 bases match TRBD2. The CDR3 loop reads CASRGNLGLAGGNTGELFF. CDR3 nucleotide sequence: TGTGCCAGCAGGGGGAACCTGGGACTAGCGGGAGGCAACACCGGGGAGCTGTTTTTT. Complete variable domain (other parts from reference TRBV2 and TRBJ2-2): EPEVTQTPSHQVTQMGQEVILRCVPISNHLYFYWYRQILGQKVEFLVSFYNNEISEKSEIFDDQFSVERPDGSNFTLKIRSTKLEDSAMYFCASRGNLGLAGGNTGELFFGEGSRLTVL.